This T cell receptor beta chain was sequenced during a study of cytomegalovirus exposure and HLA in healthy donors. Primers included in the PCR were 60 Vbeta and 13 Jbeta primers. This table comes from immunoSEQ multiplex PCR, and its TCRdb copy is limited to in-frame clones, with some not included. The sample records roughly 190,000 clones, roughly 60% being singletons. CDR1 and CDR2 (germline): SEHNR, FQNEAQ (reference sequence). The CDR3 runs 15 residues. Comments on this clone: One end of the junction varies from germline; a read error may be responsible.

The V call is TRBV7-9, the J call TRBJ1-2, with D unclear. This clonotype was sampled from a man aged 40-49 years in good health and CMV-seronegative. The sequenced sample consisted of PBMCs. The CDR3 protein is CSSSPSRTPGYGYTF. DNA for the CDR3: TGTTCCAGCAGCCCTAGCCGGACGCCCGGATATGGCTACACCTTC.